The rows below give T cell receptor beta chains drawn from one sample of a study of technical replicates of blood from a handful of donors. The repertoire was sequenced with immunoSEQ multiplex PCR; TCRdb's copy has only in-frame clones and lacks some. This sample has about 62,000 clones; about 98% occur once, and the top ten carry over 0.15%. Material: T cells isolated from PBMCs. These receptors originate from a human donor in good health. Both conserved end residues are part of each CDR3. The D gene is left open where the match is weak. A clone size is listed for some rows: how often the clone was seen (once, few, many), or a class if it is expanded.

CASTSPFWSEQFF | TGTGCCAGCACATCCCCTTTTTGGAGTGAGCAGTTCTTC | NA | TRBV6-5 | NA | TRBJ2-1
CASSSSGTRANVLTF | TGTGCCAGCAGTTCCTCCGGGACTCGGGCCAACGTCCTGACTTTC | NA | TRBV28 | NA | TRBJ2-6
CSVMTGEGHEQYF | TGCAGCGTAATGACAGGGGAAGGCCACGAGCAGTACTTC | once | TRBV29-1 | TRBD1 | TRBJ2-7
CASSPYGGAAQPQHF | TGTGCCAGCAGCCCCTATGGGGGGGCGGCGCAGCCCCAGCATTTT | NA | TRBV7-9 | NA | TRBJ1-5
CASSPIYRTGELFF | TGTGCCAGCAGCCCTATCTATAGAACCGGGGAGCTGTTTTTT | NA | TRBV9 | NA | TRBJ2-2
CATSRDRSYGYTF | TGTGCCACCAGCAGAGATAGATCGTATGGCTACACCTTC | NA | TRBV15 | NA | TRBJ1-2
CASSSQGAGAGELFF | TGTGCCAGCAGCTCACAGGGGGCGGGTGCCGGGGAGCTGTTTTTT | NA | TRBV5-5 | TRBD1 | TRBJ2-2
CATQYRDRGTGELFF | TGTGCCACCCAGTACCGAGACAGGGGAACCGGGGAGCTGTTTTTT | NA | TRBV6-5 | TRBD1 | TRBJ2-2
CASSQDGTVYEQYF | TGCGCCAGCAGCCAAGATGGAACAGTTTACGAGCAGTACTTC | NA | TRBV4-1 | NA | TRBJ2-7
CASSEQGLHNEQFF | TGTGCCAGCAGTGAACAGGGTCTACACAATGAGCAGTTCTTC | NA | TRBV6-4 | NA | TRBJ2-1
CASSSHRAWNTEAFF | TGTGCCAGCAGTTCTCACAGGGCCTGGAACACTGAAGCTTTCTTT | once | TRBV6-6 | NA | TRBJ1-1
CASSLPGSQGAQMNTEAFF | TGTGCCAGCAGCTTACCAGGGAGCCAGGGGGCCCAGATGAACACTGAAGCTTTCTTT | NA | TRBV7-8 | TRBD1 | TRBJ1-1
CASSPTPGQGETQYF | TGTGCCAGCTCACCAACTCCGGGACAGGGCGAGACCCAGTACTTC | NA | TRBV18 | TRBD1 | TRBJ2-5
CSVEGGTGWSSYEQYF | TGCAGCGTTGAAGGCGGGACGGGTTGGAGCTCCTACGAGCAGTACTTC | NA | TRBV29-1 | NA | TRBJ2-7
CASSLAAKGGISYNEQFF | TGTGCCAGCAGCTTAGCGGCTAAGGGCGGGATTTCCTACAATGAGCAGTTCTTC | NA | TRBV11-2 | NA | TRBJ2-1
CASSLFPPDTQYF | TGTGCCAGCAGCTTATTCCCTCCAGATACGCAGTATTTT | NA | TRBV7-6 | NA | TRBJ2-3
CASRFRDSGEQFF | TGTGCCAGCAGGTTCCGGGACTCAGGTGAGCAGTTCTTC | NA | TRBV6-5 | NA | TRBJ2-1
CASSPNYAGAHTDTQYF | TGTGCCAGCAGCCCCAACTATGCGGGGGCTCACACAGATACGCAGTATTTT | NA | TRBV2 | NA | TRBJ2-3
CASRYEVGYTF | TGTGCCAGCAGGTATGAGGTTGGCTACACCTTC | NA | TRBV2 | NA | TRBJ1-2
CASSYSITVVEQYF | TGTGCCAGCAGTTACTCGATCACTGTCGTCGAGCAGTACTTC | NA | TRBV6-5 | NA | TRBJ2-7
CASSLEAGQRGADTQYF | TGTGCCAGCAGCTTAGAGGCTGGACAAAGGGGTGCAGATACGCAGTATTTT | once | TRBV11-3 | NA | TRBJ2-3
CASSHTHRQDLLF | TGTGCCAGCAGTCACACACACAGACAGGACTTACTTTTT | NA | TRBV6-6 | NA | TRBJ1-4